These 29 T cell receptor beta chains came from one sample sequenced in a study of blood T cell repertoires in COVID-19. Profiled with immunoSEQ multiplex PCR; TCRdb holds only in-frame clones, not every one. The data contain around 250,000 clones, 65% to 85% of them singletons. Sequencing was carried out using peripheral blood. All receptors come from a man in his forties with active or convalescent COVID-19.

This clone has a handful of counts. CDR3 DNA: TGCGCCAGCAGCCAAGAGCAGGGAAAGTACGAGCAGTACTTC. It translates to CASSQEQGKYEQYF. The V gene is TRBV4-1, the J gene TRBJ2-7, with a possible D match to TRBD1 (5 bases). The CDR3 is 14 amino acids. The V and J ends lost 0 bases and 4 bases respectively, with 10 bases between them. Per the germline V gene, CDR1 is MGHRA and CDR2 is YSYEKL.

V gene TRBV24-1 combines with J gene TRBJ2-3; TRBD2 is a possible D gene (6 bases). The CDR3 contains 18 residues. Germline V lookup: CDR1 KGHDR, CDR2 SFDVKD. The V gene lost 0 bases and the J gene lost 3 bases, with 18 bases spanning the gap. CDR3 bases: TGTGCCACCAGTGATTTGTATGTAGGAGGGTTATTGACAGATACGCAGTATTTT. This gives the protein CATSDLYVGGLLTDTQYF.

V is TRBV28 and J is TRBJ1-2, with no clear D. Between the trimmed V and J ends, which lost 2 bases and 5 bases, there was a span of 6 bases. The germline gives CDR1 MDHEN, CDR2 SYDVKM. The CDR3 length is 12 residues. The CDR3 protein is CASSLQDYGYTF. The CDR3 nucleotides read TGTGCCAGCAGTTTACAGGATTATGGCTACACCTTC.

This chain joins TRBV3-1 (or the pseudogene TRBV3-2) and TRBJ1-1; the D is unclear. The CDR3 covers 13 residues. V was trimmed by 2 bases and J by 5 bases, leaving 9 bases between them. Germline V gene data show CDR1 as LGHDT and CDR2 as YNNKEL (reference sequence). As DNA, the CDR3 is TGTGCCAGCAGCCAATCCACGGGGACTGAAGCTTTCTTT. This gives the protein CASSQSTGTEAFF.

V usage is TRBV24-1 and J usage is TRBJ1-5, with TRBD1 matching 8 bases. With 4 bases clipped from V and 7 bases from J, the junction kept 8 bases outside the gene matches. CDR3 size: 15 residues. In germline, CDR1 is KGHDR, CDR2 SFDVKD. In DNA form, the CDR3 reads TGTGCCACCAGTGACCCTGGGACAGGCGGACAGCCCCAGCATTTT. It codes for CATSDPGTGGQPQHF.

This clone was picked up a small number of times. The J gene is TRBJ1-1, the V gene TRBV19; TRBD1 matches at 7 bases. The CDR3 runs to 14 residues. The J segment lost 4 bases and the V segment lost 3 bases, leaving 5 bases of the junction unmatched. CDR1 is LNHDA, CDR2 SQIVND, per germline (reference sequence). This chain's CDR3 is CASSIGSGGTEAFF. In DNA, the CDR3 is TGTGCCAGTAGTATCGGGTCAGGGGGCACTGAAGCTTTCTTT.

The table lists this clone with a few counts. The chain has TRBV7-2 and TRBJ2-7; 7 positions agree with TRBD2. This CDR3 spans 15 amino acids. V gave up 3 bases and J gave up 1 base; unmatched junction bases: 6. From germline, CDR1 is SGHTA and CDR2 FQGNSA. The CDR3 region has the DNA TGTGCCAGCAGCTTTATTACGGGACTATCCTACGAGCAGTACTTC. Its protein is CASSFITGLSYEQYF.

The chain employs TRBV7-2 and TRBJ1-6; 7 nucleotides line up with TRBD1. From germline, CDR1 is SGHTA and CDR2 FQGNSA. Germline trimming cut 2 bases from V and 9 bases from J; bases unmatched to any gene: 10. The CDR3 covers 16 residues. DNA for the CDR3: TGTGCCAGCAGCTTAAAGCCGGGACAGCATCTTTCACCCCTCCACTTT. Its translation is CASSLKPGQHLSPLHF. Full variable domain (remainder filled in from reference TRBV7-2 and TRBJ1-6): GAGVSQSPSNKVTEKGKDVELRCDPISGHTALYWYRQSLGQGLEFLIYFQGNSAPDKSGLPSDRFSAERTGGSVSTLTIQRTQQEDSAVYLCASSLKPGQHLSPLHFGNGTRLTVT.

V and J are TRBV3-1 (or the pseudogene TRBV3-2) and TRBJ1-1; the D gene is possibly TRBD1 (6 bases). Germline CDR1 reads LGHDT; CDR2 reads YNNKEL (reference sequence). The CDR3 is made up of 12 amino acids. V lost 4 bases and J lost 7, with 10 bases in between. The CDR3 is CASSRGQSEAFF. The CDR3 region has the DNA TGTGCCAGCAGCCGCGGACAGAGTGAAGCTTTCTTT.

This clone was counted once. V usage is TRBV6-6 and J usage is TRBJ2-7, with 10 bases identical to TRBD1. V shed 5 bases and J 1 base; nucleotides not matched to a gene: 14. The germline CDR1 and CDR2 sequences are MNHNY and SVGAGI (reference sequence). The CDR3 has 18 amino acids. This chain's CDR3 is CASSRAGTGALGSYEQYF. CDR3 sequence (DNA): TGTGCCAGCAGTCGAGCCGGGACAGGGGCCTTAGGATCCTACGAGCAGTACTTC.

This clone was counted a few times. The genes are TRBV7-2 and TRBJ2-1; 9 bases match TRBD2. The CDR3 has 14 amino acids. Trimming took 6 bases from V and 5 from J; bases not matched to a gene: 5. Germline lookup yields CDR1 SGHTA and CDR2 FQGNSA. CDR3 region: CASSYQRGDNEQFF. DNA of the CDR3: TGTGCCAGCAGTTACCAGCGGGGGGACAATGAGCAGTTCTTC.

The V gene is TRBV7-6, the J gene TRBJ2-5; no clear D gene. Germline assignment: CDR1 SGHVS and CDR2 FNYEAQ. Trimming pared 1 base from V and 5 bases from J, leaving 11 bases between. The CDR3 runs 14 residues. The CDR3 DNA reads TGTGCCAGCAGCTTAGGGAGTAGCCGGGAGACCCAGTACTTC. It is translated as CASSLGSSRETQYF.

This chain connects TRBV4-2 to TRBJ1-1; 8 bases map to TRBD1. J lost 4 bases, V lost 4 bases, and 8 bases had no gene match. The CDR3 has 15 residues. Per the germline V gene, CDR1 is LGHNA and CDR2 is YNFKEQ. The CDR3 DNA reads TGTGCCAGCAGCCGCGGACAGGGATTGGGCACTGAAGCTTTCTTT. Translated: CASSRGQGLGTEAFF.

Remarks on this clone: Other DNA sequences within the sample encode an identical CDR3. This sequence joins TRBV7-9 and TRBJ2-7; D is unresolved. CDR1 is SEHNR and CDR2 is FQNEAQ in the germline V gene (reference sequence). CDR3 length equals 13 residues. V gave up 5 bases and J gave up 0 bases, with 8 bases separating them. CDR3 DNA sequence: TGTGCCAGCAGCGTCTCCGGCTCCTACGAGCAGTACTTC. Translated, it gives CASSVSGSYEQYF.

This clone was detected once. The chain has TRBV11-2 and TRBJ2-5; 14 bases fit TRBD2. This CDR3 spans 19 amino acids. Germline CDR1 and CDR2: SGHAT and FQNNGV. V shed 3 bases and J 0 bases; nucleotides not matched to a gene: 9. Here the CDR3 DNA reads TGTGCCAGCAGCTTGGGACTAGCGGGAGAAGGCATGGACCAAGAGACCCAGTACTTC. Its translation: CASSLGLAGEGMDQETQYF.

The chain has TRBV14 and TRBJ2-6, with a weak D call TRBD2 (5 bases). The germline CDR1 and CDR2 sequences are SGHDN and FVKESK. V lost 1 base and J lost 4, with 11 bases in between. The CDR3 covers 16 residues. The CDR3, as DNA: TGTGCCAGCAGCCAAGTGAGGGCGACCGGGGCCAACGTCCTGACTTTC. This sequence encodes CASSQVRATGANVLTF.

V is TRBV12-5 and J is TRBJ2-5; a weak D match, TRBD2 (5 bases). This CDR3 comprises 12 residues. Germline V gene data show CDR1 as LGHNT and CDR2 as FRNRAP. V was cut by 4 bases and J by 7 bases, with 10 bases left in between. CDR3 sequence: CASGSEAGTQYF. The CDR3 DNA sequence: TGTGCTAGTGGTTCGGAGGCGGGGACCCAGTACTTC.

The chain employs TRBV18 and TRBJ2-1, with 9 bases identical to TRBD1. Germline CDR1 KGHSH, CDR2 LQKENI. Trimming removed 3 bases from V and 7 bases from J; junction bases left unmatched: 4. There are 14 residues in the CDR3. The CDR3 loop is CASSPGQGINEQFF. As DNA, the CDR3 is TGTGCCAGCTCACCGGGACAGGGCATTAATGAGCAGTTCTTC.

The V call is TRBV19, the J call TRBJ2-7; a possible D gene is TRBD2 (6 bases). Germline V gives CDR1 LNHDA, CDR2 SQIVND (reference sequence). There are 13 residues in the CDR3. Between the trimmed V and J ends, which lost 3 bases and 6 bases, there was a span of 12 bases. CDR3: CASSIRPGGEQYF. For the CDR3, the DNA is TGTGCCAGTAGTATCCGGCCCGGGGGCGAGCAGTACTTC.

This chain connects TRBV10-3 to TRBJ2-1; 9 bases align to TRBD2. Per germline, CDR1 ENHRY and CDR2 SYGVKD. J was trimmed by 8 bases and V by 0 bases; bases with no gene match: 8. This CDR3 region has 16 residues. The DNA for the CDR3 is TGTGCCATCAGTGAGTCGCCTAGCGGGAACTCACATGAGCAGTTCTTC. This codes for CAISESPSGNSHEQFF.

The genes are TRBV5-1 and TRBJ1-5; possible D gene TRBD1, 6 bases. V was pared by 4 bases and J by 2 bases, with 13 bases between. CDR1 is SGHRS and CDR2 is YFSETQ in the germline V gene. The CDR3 has 15 amino acids. This CDR3 reads CASSPGGGGNQPQHF. CDR3 sequence (DNA): TGCGCCAGCAGCCCGGGAGGGGGGGGCAATCAGCCCCAGCATTTT.

V is TRBV3-1 (or the pseudogene TRBV3-2) and J is TRBJ1-1, with 8 bases that match TRBD1. Germline CDR1 LGHDT, CDR2 YNNKEL (reference sequence). CDR3 length: 14 amino acids. V trimming: 5 bases; J trimming: 1 base; junction bases outside the gene matches: 3. The chain's CDR3 is CASSRQGRNTEAFF. Here the CDR3 DNA reads TGTGCCAGCAGCAGACAGGGGAGGAACACTGAAGCTTTCTTT.

This chain connects TRBV24-1 to TRBJ2-2; the match to TRBD1 covers 9 bases. Germline loops: CDR1 KGHDR, CDR2 SFDVKD. The CDR3 is 17 amino acids. Trimming removed 5 bases from V and 4 bases from J; junction bases left unmatched: 10. The chain's CDR3 is CATSALGTGRGTGELFF. CDR3 bases: TGTGCCACCAGTGCCCTGGGGACAGGGAGGGGCACCGGGGAGCTGTTTTTT.

The rearrangement links TRBV4-1 to TRBJ2-7, with 9 bases lining up with TRBD1. With V trimmed by 1 base and J by 2 bases, 6 bases remained unmatched. CDR3 length: 16 residues. Germline loops: CDR1 MGHRA, CDR2 YSYEKL. CDR3 DNA sequence: TGCGCCAGCAGCCAAGGGAGGGACAGGGCTACCTACGAGCAGTACTTC. Translation: CASSQGRDRATYEQYF.

The rearrangement joins TRBV10-3 to TRBJ2-7, with 7 bases identical to TRBD1. Germline V gene sequence: CDR1 ENHRY, CDR2 SYGVKD. CDR3 length: 13 residues. After removal of 10 bases from V and 0 bases from J, the junction contained 6 bases not matched to a gene. The CDR3 loop is CATATGSSYEQYF. CDR3 DNA: TGTGCCACCGCGACAGGGAGCTCCTACGAGCAGTACTTC.

This clone showed up just once. The genes are TRBV18 and TRBJ1-5, with D possibly TRBD1 on 5 matching bases. Trimming took off 5 bases at V and 2 bases at J, with 16 bases between the two ends. Germline values: CDR1 KGHSH, CDR2 LQKENI. This CDR3 region has 16 residues. CDR3 in DNA: TGTGCCAGCTCATCGTGGGCCTTAGGGGGCAATCAGCCCCAGCATTTT. It specifies CASSSWALGGNQPQHF.

The chain links TRBV6-5 to TRBJ1-5, with D uncertain. This CDR3 spans 15 amino acids. Looked up from germline, CDR1 is MNHEY and CDR2 is SVGAGI. Trimming pared 0 bases from V and 4 bases from J, leaving 10 bases between. CDR3 DNA sequence: TGTGCCAGCAGTTACTCAGCGGTAGGGAATCAGCCCCAGCATTTT. Translated: CASSYSAVGNQPQHF.

This chain uses TRBV11-2 with TRBJ1-3, with D possibly TRBD1 on 5 matching bases. Trimming took 1 base from V and 5 from J, leaving 9 bases between them. CDR1 is SGHAT, CDR2 FQNNGV, per germline. The CDR3 has 14 residues. The CDR3 region has the DNA TGTGCCAGCAGCTTAGTGGGGCATCGAAACACCATATATTTT. Its translation is CASSLVGHRNTIYF.

The chain is built from TRBV11-2 and TRBJ2-2, with 7 bases matching TRBD1. Germline V CDR1 and CDR2: SGHAT, FQNNGV. With 5 bases clipped from V and 4 bases from J, the junction kept 10 bases outside the gene matches. This CDR3 comprises 16 residues. CDR3 DNA: TGTGCCAGCAGCCCCAGGACAGGAGTAGGCACCGGGGAGCTGTTTTTT. Encoded protein: CASSPRTGVGTGELFF.